The clone carrying this T cell receptor beta chain was counted at least ten times. Its specificity is unknown. This sample is part of a study of T-cell memory formation after mild COVID-19. General observations from the study: Clones that shrank (day 15 to 85) were balanced CD4/CD8, whereas later expanders leaned CD4+. Largely, contracting CD4+ clones fell within CM and EM, and contracting CD8+ clones within EMRA. Memory cells collected pre-infection included some clones that later responded, suggesting cross-reactive memory joined.

This CDR3 has 12 residues. V shed 4 bases and J shed 2 bases, with 6 bases lying between them. The 5'RACE method, run with constant-segment primers, produced TCR alpha and TCR beta cDNA libraries (carrying sample barcodes and UMIs). TCRdb independently ran MiXCR on the 5' RACE reads; one entry per CDR3 protein. The data show more than 70,000 distinct CDR3 sequences, roughly 14% seen once. The TCR sequence derives from an adult woman who had mild COVID-19 (a few samples of this study predate the infection). Cell type and time point are not known. This chain joins TRBV12-3 or TRBV12-4 and TRBJ2-7; D may be TRBD1 (6 bases). Sequences were obtained from PBMCs or a T cell subset sorted from them (not recorded which). The CDR3 DNA reads TGTGCCAGCAGTTGGACAGCCTACGAGCAGTACTTC. Encoded protein: CASSWTAYEQYF.